This T cell receptor (beta chain) was captured by sequencing in a study of blood T cells in healthy people across ages. Across the study: About one barcoded TCR beta cDNA was captured per two T cells.

Germline values: CDR1 MNHEY, CDR2 SVGEGT. J lost 5 bases, V lost 6 bases, and 5 bases had no gene match. This CDR3 has 15 amino acids. Next came a second PCR, run for roughly 6 to 11 cycles, which used a sample-barcoded 5' primer along with a J-beta primer mix. A template-switch adaptor that had 12 random nucleotides put a tag on each cDNA molecule. TCRdb analysed the 5' RACE reads with MiXCR anew, one entry per CDR3 protein. The repertoire consists of over 600,000 distinct CDR3 sequences, with roughly 41% occurring once and the leading ten covering around 30%. The extraction recovered at least 5 micrograms of total RNA per sample. Study-level findings and limits: Older individuals had lower TCR beta diversity per million T cells (the decline was roughly linear).

A note on this clonotype: What it binds is not known.

The receptor comes from a man older than 75 in good health. The sequenced sample consisted of blood. The chain recombines TRBV6-2 or TRBV6-3 with TRBJ2-1; TRBD2 matches at 12 bases. The CDR3 reads CASRGLAGYDNEQFF. CDR3 bases: TGTGCCAGCAGAGGACTAGCGGGATACGACAATGAGCAGTTCTTC.